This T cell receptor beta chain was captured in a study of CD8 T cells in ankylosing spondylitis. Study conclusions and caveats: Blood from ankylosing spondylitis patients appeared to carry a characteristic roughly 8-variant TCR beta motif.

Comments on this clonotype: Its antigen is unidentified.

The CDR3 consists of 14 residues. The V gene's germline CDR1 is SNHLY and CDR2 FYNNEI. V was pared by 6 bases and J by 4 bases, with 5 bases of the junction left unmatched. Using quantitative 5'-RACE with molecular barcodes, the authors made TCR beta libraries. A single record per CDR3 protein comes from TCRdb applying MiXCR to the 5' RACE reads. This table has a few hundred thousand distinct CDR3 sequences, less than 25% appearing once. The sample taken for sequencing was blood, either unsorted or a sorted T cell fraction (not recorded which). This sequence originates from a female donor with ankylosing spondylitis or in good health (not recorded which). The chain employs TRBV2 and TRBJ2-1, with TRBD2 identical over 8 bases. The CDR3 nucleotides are TGTGCCAGCAGCGGACTAGCAGTTTACAATGAGCAGTTCTTC. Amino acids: CASSGLAVYNEQFF.